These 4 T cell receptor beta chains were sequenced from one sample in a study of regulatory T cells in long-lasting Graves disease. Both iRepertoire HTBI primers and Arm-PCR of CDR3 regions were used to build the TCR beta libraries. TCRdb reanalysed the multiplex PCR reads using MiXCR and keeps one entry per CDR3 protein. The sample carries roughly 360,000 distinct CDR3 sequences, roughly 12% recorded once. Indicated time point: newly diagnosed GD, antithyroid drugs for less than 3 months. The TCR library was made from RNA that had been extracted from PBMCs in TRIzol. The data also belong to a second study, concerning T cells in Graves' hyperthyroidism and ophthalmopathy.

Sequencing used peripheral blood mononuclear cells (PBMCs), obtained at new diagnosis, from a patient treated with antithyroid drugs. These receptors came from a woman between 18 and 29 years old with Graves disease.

CDR3 in DNA: TGTGCCAGCAGCCACGTCGGCGGCGGCCTTATTTACAATGAGCAGTTCTTC. This encodes CASSHVGGGLIYNEQFF. The chain joins TRBV3-1 to TRBJ2-1; no definite D call. This CDR3 spans 17 amino acids. CDR1 and CDR2 (germline): LGHDT, YNNKEL (reference sequence). The V gene lost 3 bases and the J gene lost 4 bases, with 19 bases spanning the gap.

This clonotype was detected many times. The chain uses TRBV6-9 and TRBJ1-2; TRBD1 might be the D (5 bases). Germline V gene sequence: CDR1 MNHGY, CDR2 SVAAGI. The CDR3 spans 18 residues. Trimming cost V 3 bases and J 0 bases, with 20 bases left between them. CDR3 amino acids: CASSYSVDSGRSNYGYTF. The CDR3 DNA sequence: TGTGCCAGCAGTTACTCTGTCGACAGTGGCCGTTCTAACTATGGCTACACCTTC.

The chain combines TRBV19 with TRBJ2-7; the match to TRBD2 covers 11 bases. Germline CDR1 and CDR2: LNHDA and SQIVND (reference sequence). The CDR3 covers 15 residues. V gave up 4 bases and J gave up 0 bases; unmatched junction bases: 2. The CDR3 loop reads CASSRLAGNSYEQYF. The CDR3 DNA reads TGTGCCAGTAGTAGACTAGCGGGAAACTCCTACGAGCAGTACTTC.

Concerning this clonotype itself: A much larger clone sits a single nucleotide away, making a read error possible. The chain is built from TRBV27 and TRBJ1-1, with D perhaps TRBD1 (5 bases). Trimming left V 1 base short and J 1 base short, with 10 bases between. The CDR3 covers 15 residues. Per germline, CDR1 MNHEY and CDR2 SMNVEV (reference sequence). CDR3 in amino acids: CASSLCPGPNTEAFF. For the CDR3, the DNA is TGTGCCAGCAGTTTATGCCCGGGGCCGAACACTGAAGCTTTCTTT.